These 17 T cell receptor beta chains share one sample of origin, sequenced in a study of blood T cell repertoires in COVID-19. Profiling relied on immunoSEQ multiplex PCR, and the TCRdb table lists in-frame clones only, not all of them. The data hold over 150,000 clones, with over 75% observed a single time. What was sequenced was PBMCs or T cells enriched from blood (not recorded which). The source is a woman between 50 and 59 years old who had recovered from COVID-19.

The V and J genes are TRBV10-3 and TRBJ2-4; 9 nucleotides line up with TRBD1. V was pared by 0 bases and J by 1 base, with 4 bases of the junction left unmatched. Germline V gene data show CDR1 as ENHRY and CDR2 as SYGVKD. There are 17 residues in the CDR3. CDR3 amino acids: CAISESGTGIAKNIQYF. The CDR3 DNA follows: TGTGCCATCAGTGAGTCGGGGACAGGGATCGCCAAAAACATTCAGTACTTC.

V and J are TRBV4-1 and TRBJ2-1; no firm D call. Germline CDR1 MGHRA, CDR2 YSYEKL. V lost 0 bases and J 3 bases, leaving 9 bases between the germline ends. The CDR3 consists of 15 residues. CDR3 nucleotides: TGCGCCAGCAGCCAAGATTTCACTAACTACAATGAGCAGTTCTTC. Protein product: CASSQDFTNYNEQFF.

This clone was observed once. This chain's CDR3 is CASSVTGWRNEQFF. CDR3 nucleotide sequence: TGTGCCAGTAGTGTTACAGGGTGGAGGAATGAGCAGTTCTTC. The V gene is TRBV19, the J gene TRBJ2-1; maybe TRBD1 (6 bases). Germline V CDR1 and CDR2: LNHDA, SQIVND (reference sequence). CDR3 size: 14 residues. V dropped 5 bases and J dropped 7 bases, with 15 bases sitting between them.

The chain joins TRBV24-1 to TRBJ1-5; tentatively, D is TRBD1 (5 bases). This CDR3 spans 14 amino acids. Germline V gene lookup returns CDR1 KGHDR and CDR2 SFDVKD. The V gene lost 3 bases and the J gene lost 5 bases, with 10 bases spanning the gap. This CDR3 is CATSDTGGYQPQHF. The CDR3 nucleotides are TGTGCCACCAGTGATACGGGGGGGTATCAGCCCCAGCATTTT.

The rearrangement links TRBV5-4 to TRBJ2-2; 11 bases fit TRBD1. J gave up 3 bases and V 5 bases, and 6 bases lay outside the gene matches. CDR3 length: 16 amino acids. In germline, CDR1 is SGHNT, CDR2 YYREEE (reference sequence). CDR3 region: CASRRGQGGDTGELFF. The CDR3 bases are TGTGCCAGCAGAAGGGGACAGGGGGGGGACACCGGGGAGCTGTTTTTT.

The CDR3 coding sequence is TGTGCCAGCAGTTTCGAACTAGCGGTCTACAATGAGCAGTTCTTC. Translating gives CASSFELAVYNEQFF. The J gene is TRBJ2-1, the V gene TRBV27; 8 bases fit TRBD2. The CDR3 loop spans 15 amino acids. V lost 3 bases to trimming and J lost 3 bases; unmatched junction nucleotides: 4. Germline loops: CDR1 MNHEY, CDR2 SMNVEV (reference sequence).

V usage is TRBV13 and J usage is TRBJ2-1; unclear D gene. Per germline, CDR1 PRHDT and CDR2 FYEKMQ (reference sequence). There are 13 residues in the CDR3. V was clipped by 1 base and J by 9 bases, with 10 bases between them. CDR3: CASSLVTRGEQFF. The CDR3 nucleotides read TGTGCCAGCAGCTTAGTTACAAGAGGTGAGCAGTTCTTC.

The CDR3 region is CASSRQASNYGYTF. CDR3 sequence (DNA): TGTGCCAGTAGTAGACAGGCATCAAACTATGGCTACACCTTC. The V gene is TRBV19, the J gene TRBJ1-2; D is perhaps TRBD1 (6 bases). Trimming took 4 bases from V and 2 from J, leaving 11 bases between them. Per the germline V gene, CDR1 is LNHDA and CDR2 is SQIVND (reference sequence). This CDR3 contains 14 residues.

The rearrangement links TRBV5-1 to TRBJ2-1; D might be TRBD1 (6 bases). V dropped 4 bases and J dropped 7 bases, with 15 bases sitting between them. This CDR3 contains 14 residues. The germline CDR1 and CDR2 sequences are SGHRS and YFSETQ. The CDR3 reads CASSPGTLENEQFF. The CDR3 nucleotides read TGCGCCAGCAGCCCCGGGACACTGGAAAATGAGCAGTTCTTC. Full variable domain (outside the CDR3, taken from reference TRBV5-1 and TRBJ2-1): KAGVTQTPRYLIKTRGQQVTLSCSPISGHRSVSWYQQTPGQGLQFLFEYFSETQRNKGNFPGRFSGRQFSNSRSEMNVSTLELGDSALYLCASSPGTLENEQFFGPGTRLTVL.

This clone was found once. The rearrangement joins TRBV11-2 to TRBJ2-1; TRBD2 matches 11 bases. The CDR3 totals 17 residues. After removal of 4 bases from V and 6 bases from J, the junction contained 11 bases not matched to a gene. Germline V lookup: CDR1 SGHAT, CDR2 FQNNGV. This CDR3 reads CASSSLILAGDGNEQFF. In DNA, the CDR3 is TGTGCCAGCAGCTCACTCATACTAGCGGGAGATGGCAATGAGCAGTTCTTC.

This clone appeared once. The chain joins TRBV12-3 or TRBV12-4 to TRBJ2-1, with 7 bases lining up with TRBD2. J was trimmed by 9 bases and V by 6 bases; bases with no gene match: 8. The CDR3 contains 13 residues. CDR3 bases: TGTGCCAGCAGCCCGCGGGAGATAAGTGAGCAGTTCTTC. The encoded protein is CASSPREISEQFF.

DNA of the CDR3: TGTGCCAGCACTCCGGGAGGGTACCAGCCGAACACCGGGGAGCTGTTTTTT. Translating gives CASTPGGYQPNTGELFF. The genes are TRBV28 and TRBJ2-2, with 8 bases matching TRBD2. The CDR3 is made up of 17 amino acids. Germline V gene lookup returns CDR1 MDHEN and CDR2 SYDVKM. The junction had 10 bases not matched to a gene; V was cut back by 7 bases and J by 0 bases.

This rearrangement joins TRBV5-6 to TRBJ1-5; possible D gene TRBD1, 6 bases. The V gene lost 2 bases and the J gene lost 0 bases, with 12 bases spanning the gap. This CDR3 has 16 residues. Germline V gene lookup returns CDR1 SGHDT and CDR2 YYEEEE. CDR3 bases: TGTGCCAGCAGCTTCACAGGGAAGGTTAGCAATCAGCCCCAGCATTTT. Its protein product is CASSFTGKVSNQPQHF. The entire variable domain, with the rest obtained from reference TRBV5-6 and TRBJ1-5, is as follows: DAGVTQSPTHLIKTRGQQVTLRCSPKSGHDTVSWYQQALGQGPQFIFQYYEEEERQRGNFPDRFSGHQFPNYSSELNVNALLLGDSALYLCASSFTGKVSNQPQHFGDGTRLSIL.

The gene calls are TRBV11-2 and TRBJ2-3; 9 nucleotides match TRBD2. J lost 3 bases, V lost 1 base, and 5 bases had no gene match. Germline V lookup: CDR1 SGHAT, CDR2 FQNNGV. CDR3 length: 16 amino acids. The DNA of the CDR3 is TGTGCCAGCAGCTTAGCCCTAGCGGGAATGACAGATACGCAGTATTTT. This encodes CASSLALAGMTDTQYF.

This clone was observed a few times. The V and J genes are TRBV6-1 and TRBJ1-1; TRBD1 agrees at 8 bases. Looked up from germline, CDR1 is MNHNS and CDR2 is SASEGT. Trimming took 3 bases from V and 5 from J; bases not matched to a gene: 8. This CDR3 is 15 amino acids long. The CDR3 protein is CASSDGTGVRTEAFF. In nucleotides, the CDR3 is TGTGCCAGCAGTGACGGGACAGGCGTTCGGACTGAAGCTTTCTTT.

The gene calls are TRBV3-1 (or the pseudogene TRBV3-2) and TRBJ1-5, with D unresolved. V lost 4 bases and J 9 bases, leaving 13 bases between the germline ends. The CDR3 spans 13 residues. Germline-derived CDR1 and CDR2 are LGHDT and YNNKEL (reference sequence). This CDR3 reads CASSPLGAAPQHF. The CDR3 DNA reads TGTGCCAGCAGCCCCCTCGGCGCGGCGCCCCAGCATTTT.

V usage is TRBV28 and J usage is TRBJ2-1; 10 nucleotides align to TRBD1. Germline V gene sequence: CDR1 MDHEN, CDR2 SYDVKM. The CDR3 sequence is 16 residues long. V was pared by 4 bases and J by 9 bases, with 12 bases of the junction left unmatched. The CDR3 is CASSSKPGQGGIEQFF. The DNA for the CDR3 is TGTGCCAGCAGTTCGAAGCCTGGACAGGGGGGGATTGAGCAGTTCTTC.